This is a list of T cell receptor beta chains from one sample in a study of blood T cells in healthy people across ages. TCRdb passed the 5' RACE reads through MiXCR, listing each CDR3 protein once. Here the sample spans 650,000 to 700,000 distinct CDR3 sequences, about 32% being singletons. The material sequenced was blood. The receptors here all came from a woman older than 75 in good health. The CDR3 runs from the conserved cysteine through the conserved F or W. D genes are given only for firm matches. Clone size is shown for a subset of rows, as once, few, many or a class of expanded clone.

d_call | clone_size | j_call | v_call | cdr3_length | cdr3_aa | cdr3_nt
- | medium-sized | TRBJ2-7 | TRBV4-2 | 12 | CASSRTPYEQYF | TGTGCCAGCAGCAGGACCCCCTACGAGCAGTACTTC
- | - | TRBJ2-3 | TRBV5-1 | 14 | CASSTQGGTDTRYF | TGCGCCAGCAGCACCCAGGGCGGAACAGATACGCGGTATTTT
TRBD2 | many | TRBJ2-3 | TRBV4-3 | 16 | CASSQDRPGGRDTQYF | TGCGCCAGCAGCCAAGATCGTCCGGGGGGGCGCGATACGCAGTATTTT
- | - | TRBJ1-2 | TRBV28 | 13 | CAGSLLVVYGYTF | TGTGCCGGCAGTTTATTGGTTGTCTATGGCTACACCTTC
TRBD2 | many | TRBJ2-3 | TRBV7-6 | 15 | CASSLLAGATDTQYF | TGTGCCAGCAGCTTACTAGCGGGGGCCACAGATACGCAGTATTTT
- | many | TRBJ2-4 | TRBV7-3 | 13 | CASSLGGGNIQYF | TGTGCCAGCAGCTTAGGAGGGGGAAACATTCAGTACTTC
TRBD2 | many | TRBJ2-1 | TRBV7-2 | 16 | CASSLFGGNLYNEQFF | TGTGCCAGCAGCTTATTCGGGGGGAACCTTTACAATGAGCAGTTCTTC
- | - | TRBJ2-1 | TRBV20-1 | 14 | CSARASRSYNEQFF | TGCAGTGCTAGAGCTAGCAGATCCTACAATGAGCAGTTCTTC
TRBD2 | many | TRBJ2-1 | TRBV7-2 | 16 | CASSLAASGSYNEQFF | TGTGCCAGCAGCTTAGCGGCTAGCGGTTCCTACAATGAGCAGTTCTTC
TRBD2 | - | TRBJ2-6 | TRBV7-3 | 18 | CASSKGTSGPPGANVLTF | TGTGCCAGCAGCAAAGGGACTAGCGGTCCCCCTGGGGCCAACGTCCTGACTTTC
- | - | TRBJ1-5 | TRBV7-2 | 15 | CASSLELYSNQPQHF | TGTGCCAGCAGCTTAGAGCTCTATAGCAATCAGCCCCAGCATTTT
- | many | TRBJ2-1 | TRBV6-1 | 10 | CASGGTQQFF | TGTGCCAGCGGAGGGACCCAGCAGTTCTTC
TRBD1 | few | TRBJ2-1 | TRBV4-3 | 17 | CASSPGLRTGAVNGQFF | TGCGCCAGCAGCCCCGGGTTGAGGACAGGGGCCGTCAATGGGCAGTTCTTC
- | many | TRBJ1-2 | TRBV29-1 | 12 | CSVEDQRYGYTF | TGCAGCGTTGAAGATCAGCGATATGGCTACACCTTC
- | many | TRBJ2-7 | TRBV7-2 | 14 | CASSAGVSSYEQYF | TGTGCCAGCAGCGCAGGGGTGAGCTCCTACGAGCAGTACTTC
TRBD1 | - | TRBJ1-2 | TRBV28 | 13 | CASDPRGARGYTF | TGTGCCAGTGACCCCAGGGGGGCTCGGGGCTACACCTTC
- | - | TRBJ2-5 | TRBV5-1 | 15 | CASSLEGASTETQYF | TGCGCCAGCAGCTTGGAGGGCGCCAGCACAGAGACCCAGTACTTC
- | - | TRBJ1-5 | TRBV6-1 | 16 | CAGMRDSRYSNQPQHF | TGTGCCGGCATGAGAGACAGCAGATATAGCAATCAGCCCCAGCATTTT
- | once | TRBJ1-1 | TRBV20-1 | 13 | CSARKQGGTEAFF | TGCAGTGCTAGAAAACAAGGGGGGACTGAAGCTTTCTTT
TRBD1 | few | TRBJ2-5 | TRBV6-1 | 14 | CASSENRGKETQYF | TGTGCCAGCAGTGAGAACAGGGGGAAAGAGACCCAGTACTTC
TRBD2 | few | TRBJ2-2 | TRBV9 | 15 | CASSKLASNTGELFF | TGTGCCAGCAGCAAACTAGCGTCGAACACCGGGGAGCTGTTTTTT
- | - | TRBJ2-3 | TRBV27 | 16 | CASSLLPGRITDTQYF | TGTGCCAGCAGCTTACTCCCGGGACGGATCACAGATACGCAGTATTTT
- | - | TRBJ1-3 | TRBV5-5 | 15 | CASSLQGESGNTIYF | TGTGCCAGCAGCTTGCAGGGAGAGTCTGGAAACACCATATATTTT
- | few | TRBJ1-6 | TRBV5-5 | 15 | CASSGGTSERTPLHF | TGTGCCAGCAGCGGGGGGACATCCGAGAGGACGCCCCTCCACTTT
TRBD1 | - | TRBJ2-1 | TRBV6-6 | 14 | CARLWTGFYNEQFF | TGCGCCAGGTTATGGACAGGGTTCTACAATGAGCAGTTCTTC
- | - | TRBJ2-1 | TRBV25-1 | 13 | CASSESTHPEQFF | TGTGCCAGCAGTGAATCGACGCACCCGGAGCAGTTCTTC
TRBD2 | many | TRBJ2-1 | TRBV2 | 19 | CASNGPLLAGGIHDNEQFF | TGTGCCAGCAATGGCCCCCTTCTAGCGGGGGGTATTCACGACAATGAGCAGTTCTTC
- | many | TRBJ2-7 | TRBV7-2 | 17 | CASSLMIAVRGSYEQYF | TGTGCCAGCAGCTTAATGATCGCGGTCCGGGGCTCCTACGAGCAGTACTTC
TRBD2 | many | TRBJ2-3 | TRBV20-1 | 16 | CSGSRSGGLSTDTQYF | TGCAGTGGGTCGCGAAGCGGGGGCCTTAGCACAGATACGCAGTATTTT
TRBD2 | - | TRBJ2-3 | TRBV12-3/TRBV12-4 | 14 | CASTTSGITDTQYF | TGTGCCAGCACGACTAGCGGGATAACAGATACGCAGTATTTT
- | few | TRBJ2-2 | TRBV7-2 | 16 | CASSLYRGPNTGELFF | TGTGCCAGCAGCTTATATAGGGGCCCGAACACCGGGGAGCTGTTTTTT
- | many | TRBJ2-7 | TRBV7-2 | 14 | CASSYAPGTREQYF | TGTGCCAGCAGCTACGCACCCGGGACACGGGAGCAGTACTTC
- | many | TRBJ1-2 | TRBV4-2 | 16 | CASSQDAGGINYGYTF | TGTGCCAGCAGCCAAGATGCGGGGGGCATTAACTATGGCTACACCTTC
TRBD1 | many | TRBJ1-1 | TRBV29-1 | 16 | CSVVKGAPRMNTEAFF | TGCAGCGTTGTTAAGGGGGCGCCGAGAATGAACACTGAAGCTTTCTTT
- | many | TRBJ2-7 | TRBV4-2 | 14 | CASSPPGRVWEQYF | TGTGCCAGCAGCCCTCCGGGCAGGGTCTGGGAGCAGTACTTC
TRBD2 | - | TRBJ2-1 | TRBV29-1 | 11 | CSGREGNEQFF | TGCAGCGGTAGGGAGGGCAATGAGCAGTTCTTC